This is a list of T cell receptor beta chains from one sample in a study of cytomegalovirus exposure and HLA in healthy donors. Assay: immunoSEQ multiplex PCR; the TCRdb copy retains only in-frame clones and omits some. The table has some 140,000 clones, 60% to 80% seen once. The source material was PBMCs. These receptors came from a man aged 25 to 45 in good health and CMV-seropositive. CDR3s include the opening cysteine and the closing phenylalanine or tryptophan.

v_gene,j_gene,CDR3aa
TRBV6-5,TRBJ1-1,CASSTDRGAEAFF
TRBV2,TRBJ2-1,CASSEGGTGLSEQFF
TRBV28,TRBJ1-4,CASSFRQETPNEKLFF
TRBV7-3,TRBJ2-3,CASSKDRGGTDTQYF
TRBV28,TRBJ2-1,CASIAWTSGSYNEQFF
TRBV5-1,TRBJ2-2,CASSLEGQRGRELFF
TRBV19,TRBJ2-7,CASSAQGVSYEQYF
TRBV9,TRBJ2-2,CASSPDGTRSSGELFF
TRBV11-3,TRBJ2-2,CASSLSRSGELFF
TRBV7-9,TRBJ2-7,CASSLTDRARDEQYF
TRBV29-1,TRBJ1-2,CSVDDRQGARGYTF
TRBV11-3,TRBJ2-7,CASSLGAGEEQYF
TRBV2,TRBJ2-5,CASRGQGEKTQYF
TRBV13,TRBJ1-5,CASSHGQGSHQPQHF
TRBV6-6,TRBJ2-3,CASSYGQGADTQYF
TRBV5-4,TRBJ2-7,CASSLGGTGGSYEQYF
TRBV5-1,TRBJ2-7,CASSLDRGYEQYF
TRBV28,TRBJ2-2,CASSFAGVATGELFF
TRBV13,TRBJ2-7,CASSPPGNRYEQYF
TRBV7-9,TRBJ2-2,CASSRPGQGAAGELFF
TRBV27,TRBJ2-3,CASSPPGYDTQYF
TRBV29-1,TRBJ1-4,CSVQGMGNEKLFF
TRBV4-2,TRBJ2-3,CASSPRLAVRTDTQYF
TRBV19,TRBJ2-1,CASSIRGFEVTHNEQFF
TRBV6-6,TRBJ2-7,CASSYSIEGGEQYF
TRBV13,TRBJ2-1,CASSQQVPPYNEQFF
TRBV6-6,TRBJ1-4,CASSPPGGNEKLFF
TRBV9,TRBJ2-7,CASSVTGVSYEQYF
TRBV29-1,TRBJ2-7,CSVEDPATGSYEQYF
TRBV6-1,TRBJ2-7,CASSGGPVIGYEQYF
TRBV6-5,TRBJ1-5,CASKLLDQPQHF
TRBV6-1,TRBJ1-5,CASSDSPGHNSNQPQHF
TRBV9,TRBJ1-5,CASSPIKNRGRQPQHF
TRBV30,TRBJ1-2,CAWSGSQVTVEDF
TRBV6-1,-,CASNREAGHYEQYF
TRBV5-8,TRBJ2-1,CASSLGRLAVPDEQFF
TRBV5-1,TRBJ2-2,CASDLQGLSTGELFF
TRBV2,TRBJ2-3,CASSRSGRSTDTQYF
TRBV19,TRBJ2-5,CASSIRRQLQETQYF
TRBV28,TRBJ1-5,CASKPLSELNQPQHF
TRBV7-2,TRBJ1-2,CASSPIGQDYGYTF
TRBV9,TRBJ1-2,CASSVATGTAYYGYTF
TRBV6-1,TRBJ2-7,CATTGDRSIGRQYF
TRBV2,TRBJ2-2,CASSEMAGSNTGELFF
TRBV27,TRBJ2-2,CASSLSGRRWGDTGELFF
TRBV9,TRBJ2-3,CASSPRQGADTQYF